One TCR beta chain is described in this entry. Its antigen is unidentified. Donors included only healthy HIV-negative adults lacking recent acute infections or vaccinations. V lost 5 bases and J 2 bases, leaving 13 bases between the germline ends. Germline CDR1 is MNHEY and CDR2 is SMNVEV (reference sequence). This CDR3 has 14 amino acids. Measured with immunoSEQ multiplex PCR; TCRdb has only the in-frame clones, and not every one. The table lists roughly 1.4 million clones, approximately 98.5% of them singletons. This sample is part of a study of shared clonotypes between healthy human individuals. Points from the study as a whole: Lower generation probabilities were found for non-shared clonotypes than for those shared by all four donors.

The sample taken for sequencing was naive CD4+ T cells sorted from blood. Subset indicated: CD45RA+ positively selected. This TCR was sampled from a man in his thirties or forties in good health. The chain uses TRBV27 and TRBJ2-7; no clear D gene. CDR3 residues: CASSRVGITYEQYF. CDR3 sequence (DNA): TGTGCCAGCAGTCGTGTAGGAATCACCTACGAGCAGTACTTC.